The T cell receptor beta chain under discussion was sequenced for a study of CD8 T cells in cerebrospinal fluid in Alzheimer's disease. Study-wide results and limits: Healthy subjects less often had a clone of at least 3% than Alzheimer's patients. Patients with mild cognitive impairment or Alzheimer's disease had a larger top CSF clone percentage than controls.

All participants were free of acute infectious disease and in good physical condition. With respect to this clonotype: Its antigen is unknown.

TCRdb re-called the 10x single-cell sequencing reads and gives one entry per CDR3 protein, without DNA. The data include 950 to 1,200 distinct CDR3 sequences; the top ten clones carry less than 20%. CDR3 size: 17 residues. The V gene's germline CDR1 is MGHDK and CDR2 SYGVNS. Sequenced sample: cerebrospinal fluid. This rearrangement joins TRBV25-1 to TRBJ2-3; TCRdb's D call of TRBD2 is untestable without DNA. The TCR comes from a human donor in good health. The CDR3 protein is CASSPLTGRAKTDTQYF.